This T cell receptor (beta chain) came from a study of OX40 agonist ivuxolimab in advanced cancers. For the study at large: Of the patients, three showed partial responses, one with hepatocellular carcinoma and two with cutaneous melanoma.

TCRdb's table, derived via immunoSEQ multiplex PCR, lists solely in-frame clones and lacks some. The sample shows roughly 70,000 clones, roughly nine tenths of them seen only once. The ends were cut back, 0 bases at V and 2 bases at J, with 4 bases in the middle. Germline CDR1 MNHEY, CDR2 SMNVEV (reference sequence). The CDR3 loop spans 13 amino acids. This receptor was taken from an adult with an advanced solid tumor such as melanoma, head and neck, liver or kidney cancer. The material was CD4+ or CD8+ T cells sorted from blood, obtained in a trial of the OX40 agonist ivuxolimab. The V call is TRBV27, the J call TRBJ2-5; no firm D call. CDR3 amino acids: CASSLSSQETQYF. Written as DNA, the CDR3 is TGTGCCAGCAGTTTATCCTCTCAAGAGACCCAGTACTTC.